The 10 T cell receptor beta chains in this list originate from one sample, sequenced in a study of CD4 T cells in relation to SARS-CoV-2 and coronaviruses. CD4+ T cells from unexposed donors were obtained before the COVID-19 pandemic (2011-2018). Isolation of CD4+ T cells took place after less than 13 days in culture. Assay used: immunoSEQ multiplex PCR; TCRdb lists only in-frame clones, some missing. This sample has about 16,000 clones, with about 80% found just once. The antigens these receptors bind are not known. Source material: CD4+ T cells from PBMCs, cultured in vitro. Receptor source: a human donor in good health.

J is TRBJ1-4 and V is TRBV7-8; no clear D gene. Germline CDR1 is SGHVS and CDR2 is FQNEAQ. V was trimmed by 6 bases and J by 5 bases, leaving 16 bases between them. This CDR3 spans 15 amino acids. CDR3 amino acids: CASSPRAPLNEKLFF. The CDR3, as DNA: TGTGCCAGCAGTCCTAGGGCACCTTTAAATGAAAAACTGTTTTTT. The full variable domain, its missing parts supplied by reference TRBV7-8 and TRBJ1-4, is GAGVSQSPRYKVAKRGQDVALRCDPISGHVSLFWYQQALGQGPEFLTYFQNEAQLDKSGLPSDRFFAERPEGSVSTLKIQRTQQEDSAVYLCASSPRAPLNEKLFFGSGTQLSVL.

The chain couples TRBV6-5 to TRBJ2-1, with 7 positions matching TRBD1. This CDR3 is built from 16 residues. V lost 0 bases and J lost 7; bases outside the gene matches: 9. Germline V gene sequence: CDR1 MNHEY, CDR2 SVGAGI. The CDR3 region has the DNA TGTGCCAGCAGTTACTCTCACAGGGGAATACGAAATGAGCAGTTCTTC. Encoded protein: CASSYSHRGIRNEQFF.

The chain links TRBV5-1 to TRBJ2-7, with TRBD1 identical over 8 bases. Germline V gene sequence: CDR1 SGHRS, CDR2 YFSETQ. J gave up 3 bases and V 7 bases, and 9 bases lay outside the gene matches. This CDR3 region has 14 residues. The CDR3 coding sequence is TGCGCCAGCGGTCGGTCGGACAGGGACTACGAGCAGTACTTC. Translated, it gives CASGRSDRDYEQYF.

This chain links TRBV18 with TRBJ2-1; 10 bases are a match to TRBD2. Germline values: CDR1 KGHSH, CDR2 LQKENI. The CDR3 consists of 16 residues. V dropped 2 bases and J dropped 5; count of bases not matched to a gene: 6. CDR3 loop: CASSPVAGGSHNEQFF. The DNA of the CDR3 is TGTGCCAGCTCACCAGTAGCGGGAGGATCCCACAATGAGCAGTTCTTC. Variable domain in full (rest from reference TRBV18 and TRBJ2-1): NAGVMQNPRHLVRRRGQEARLRCSPMKGHSHVYWYRQLPEEGLKFMVYLQKENIIDESGMPKERFSAEFPKEGPSILRIQQVVRGDSAAYFCASSPVAGGSHNEQFFGPGTRLTVL.

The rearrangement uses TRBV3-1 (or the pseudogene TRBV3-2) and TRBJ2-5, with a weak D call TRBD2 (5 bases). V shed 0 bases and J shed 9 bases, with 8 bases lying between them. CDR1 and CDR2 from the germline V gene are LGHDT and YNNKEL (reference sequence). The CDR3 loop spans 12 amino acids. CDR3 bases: TGTGCCAGCAGCCAAGATCTCGGGGCCCAGTACTTC. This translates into CASSQDLGAQYF.

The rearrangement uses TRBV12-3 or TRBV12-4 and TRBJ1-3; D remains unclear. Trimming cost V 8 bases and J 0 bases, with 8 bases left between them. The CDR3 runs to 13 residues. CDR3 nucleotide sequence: TGTGCCAGCGGATCGTCCTCTGGAAACACCATATATTTT. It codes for CASGSSSGNTIYF.

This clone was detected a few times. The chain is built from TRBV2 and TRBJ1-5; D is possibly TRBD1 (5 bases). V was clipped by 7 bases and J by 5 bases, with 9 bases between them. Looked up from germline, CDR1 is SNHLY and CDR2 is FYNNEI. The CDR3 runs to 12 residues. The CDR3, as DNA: TGTGCCAGCATCCCCAGGGATCAGCCCCAGCATTTT. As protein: CASIPRDQPQHF.

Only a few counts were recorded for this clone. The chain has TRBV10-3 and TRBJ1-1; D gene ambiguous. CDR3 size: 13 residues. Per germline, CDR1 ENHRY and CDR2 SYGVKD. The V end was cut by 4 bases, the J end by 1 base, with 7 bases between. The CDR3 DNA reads TGTGCCATCAGTGTGGTGAAGAACACTGAAGCTTTCTTT. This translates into CAISVVKNTEAFF.

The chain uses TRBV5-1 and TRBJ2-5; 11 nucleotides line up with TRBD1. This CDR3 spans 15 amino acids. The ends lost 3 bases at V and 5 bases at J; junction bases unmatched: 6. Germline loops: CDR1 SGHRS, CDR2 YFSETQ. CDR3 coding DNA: TGCGCCAGCAGCTCATCCGGGACAGGGGGGGAGACCCAGTACTTC. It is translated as CASSSSGTGGETQYF.

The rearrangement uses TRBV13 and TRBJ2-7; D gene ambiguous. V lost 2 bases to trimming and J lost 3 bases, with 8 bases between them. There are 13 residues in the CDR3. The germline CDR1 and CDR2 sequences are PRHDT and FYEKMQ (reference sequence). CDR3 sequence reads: CASSLSQVYEQYF. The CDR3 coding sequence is TGTGCCAGCAGCTTATCCCAGGTCTACGAGCAGTACTTC.